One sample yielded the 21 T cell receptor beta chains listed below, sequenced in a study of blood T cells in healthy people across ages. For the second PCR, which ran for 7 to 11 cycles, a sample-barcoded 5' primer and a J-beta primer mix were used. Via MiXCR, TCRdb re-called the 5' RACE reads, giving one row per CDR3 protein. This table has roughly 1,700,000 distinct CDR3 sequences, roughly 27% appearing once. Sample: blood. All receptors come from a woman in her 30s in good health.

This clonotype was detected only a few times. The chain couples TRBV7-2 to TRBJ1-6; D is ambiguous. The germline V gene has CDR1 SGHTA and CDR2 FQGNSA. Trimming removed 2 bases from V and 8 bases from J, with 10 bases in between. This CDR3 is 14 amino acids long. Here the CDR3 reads CASSLRRKDSPLHF. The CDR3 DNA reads TGTGCCAGCAGCTTAAGACGTAAGGATTCACCCCTCCACTTT.

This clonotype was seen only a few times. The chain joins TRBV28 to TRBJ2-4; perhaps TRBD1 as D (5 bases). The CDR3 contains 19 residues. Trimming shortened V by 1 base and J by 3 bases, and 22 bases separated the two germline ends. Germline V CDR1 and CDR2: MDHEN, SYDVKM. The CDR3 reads CASSLSGRVVFYGKNIQYF. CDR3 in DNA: TGTGCCAGCAGTTTATCGGGCAGGGTCGTCTTTTACGGCAAAAACATTCAGTACTTC.

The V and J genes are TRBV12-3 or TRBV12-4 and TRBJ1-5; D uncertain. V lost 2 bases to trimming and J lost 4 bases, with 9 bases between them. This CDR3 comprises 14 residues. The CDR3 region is CASSLKALNQPQHF. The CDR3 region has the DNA TGTGCCAGCAGTTTAAAGGCGTTGAATCAGCCCCAGCATTTT.

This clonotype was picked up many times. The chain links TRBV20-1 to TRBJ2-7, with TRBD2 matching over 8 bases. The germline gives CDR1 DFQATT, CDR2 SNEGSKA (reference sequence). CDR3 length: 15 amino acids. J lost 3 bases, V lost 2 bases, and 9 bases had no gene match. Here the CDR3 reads CSARLDFTSGYEQYF. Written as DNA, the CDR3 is TGCAGTGCTAGACTAGACTTTACTAGCGGCTACGAGCAGTACTTC.

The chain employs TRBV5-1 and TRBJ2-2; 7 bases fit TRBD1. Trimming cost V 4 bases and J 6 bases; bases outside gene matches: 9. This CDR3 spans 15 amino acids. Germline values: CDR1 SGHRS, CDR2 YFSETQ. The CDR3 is CASSPDRVFAGELFF. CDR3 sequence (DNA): TGCGCCAGCAGCCCCGACAGGGTTTTCGCCGGGGAGCTGTTTTTT.

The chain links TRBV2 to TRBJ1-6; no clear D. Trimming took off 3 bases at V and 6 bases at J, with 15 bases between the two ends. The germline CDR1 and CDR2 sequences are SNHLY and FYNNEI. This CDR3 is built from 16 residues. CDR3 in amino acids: CASSDGFRTSNSPLHF. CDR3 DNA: TGTGCCAGCAGTGATGGCTTCAGAACCTCTAATTCACCCCTCCACTTT.

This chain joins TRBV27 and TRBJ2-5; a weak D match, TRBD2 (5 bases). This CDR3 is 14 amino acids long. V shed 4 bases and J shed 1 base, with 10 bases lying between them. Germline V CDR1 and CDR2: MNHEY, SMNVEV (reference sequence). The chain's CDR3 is CASSWSSVQETQYF. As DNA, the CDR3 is TGTGCCAGCAGTTGGAGTAGCGTCCAAGAGACCCAGTACTTC.

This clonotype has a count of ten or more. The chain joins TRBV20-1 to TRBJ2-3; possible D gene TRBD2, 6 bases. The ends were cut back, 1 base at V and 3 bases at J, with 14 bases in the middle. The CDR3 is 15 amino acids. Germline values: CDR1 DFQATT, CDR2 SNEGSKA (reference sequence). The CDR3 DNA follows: TGCAGTGCTAGAGGCGCCGGGGGTGGGACAGATACGCAGTATTTT. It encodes CSARGAGGGTDTQYF.

The CDR3 region is CASSADPRDGSYTF. CDR3 nucleotides: TGTGCCAGCAGCGCCGACCCCCGGGACGGTAGCTACACCTTC. V usage is TRBV9 and J usage is TRBJ1-2; the D gene is possibly TRBD1 (5 bases). Germline V lookup: CDR1 SGDLS, CDR2 YYNGEE. V dropped 3 bases and J dropped 9 bases, with 18 bases sitting between them. The CDR3 has 14 amino acids.

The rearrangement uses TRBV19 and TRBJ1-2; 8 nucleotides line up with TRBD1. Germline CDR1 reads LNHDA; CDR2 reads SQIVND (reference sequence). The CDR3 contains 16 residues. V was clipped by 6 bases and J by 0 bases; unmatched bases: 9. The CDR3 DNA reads TGTGCCAGTAGACCATTCACACAGGGGGCTAACTATGGCTACACCTTC. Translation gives CASRPFTQGANYGYTF.

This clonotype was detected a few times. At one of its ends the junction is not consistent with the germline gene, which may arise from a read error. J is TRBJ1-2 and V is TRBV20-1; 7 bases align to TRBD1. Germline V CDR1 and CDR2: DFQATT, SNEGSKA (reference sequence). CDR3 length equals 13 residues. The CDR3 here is CSTREKGAGRYTF. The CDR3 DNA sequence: TGCAGTACTAGAGAAAAGGGGGCTGGCCGCTACACCTTC.

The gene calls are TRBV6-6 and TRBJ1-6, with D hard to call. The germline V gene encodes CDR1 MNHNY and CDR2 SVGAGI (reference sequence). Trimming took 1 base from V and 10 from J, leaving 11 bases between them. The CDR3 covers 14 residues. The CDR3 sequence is CASSYYPRSSPLHF. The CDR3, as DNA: TGTGCCAGCAGTTACTATCCGCGTAGCTCACCCCTCCACTTT.

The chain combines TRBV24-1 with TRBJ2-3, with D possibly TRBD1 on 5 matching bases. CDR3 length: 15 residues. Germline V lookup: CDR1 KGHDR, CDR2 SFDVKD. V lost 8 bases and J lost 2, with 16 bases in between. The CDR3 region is CATNGNTGPTDTQYF. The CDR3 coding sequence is TGTGCCACCAATGGTAATACAGGTCCCACAGATACGCAGTATTTT.

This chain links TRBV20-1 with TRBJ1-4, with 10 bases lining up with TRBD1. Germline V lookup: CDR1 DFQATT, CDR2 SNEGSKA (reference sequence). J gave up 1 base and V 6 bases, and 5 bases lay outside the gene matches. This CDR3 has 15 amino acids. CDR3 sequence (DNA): TGCAGTGCCCTCGACAGGGGGCGAACTAATGAAAAACTGTTTTTT. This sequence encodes CSALDRGRTNEKLFF.

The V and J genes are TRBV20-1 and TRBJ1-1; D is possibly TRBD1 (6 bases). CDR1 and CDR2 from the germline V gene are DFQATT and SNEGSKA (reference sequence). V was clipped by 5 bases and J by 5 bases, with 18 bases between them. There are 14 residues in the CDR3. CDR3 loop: CSAGGAQRWTEAFF. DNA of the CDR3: TGCAGTGCTGGGGGGGCCCAGAGGTGGACTGAAGCTTTCTTT.

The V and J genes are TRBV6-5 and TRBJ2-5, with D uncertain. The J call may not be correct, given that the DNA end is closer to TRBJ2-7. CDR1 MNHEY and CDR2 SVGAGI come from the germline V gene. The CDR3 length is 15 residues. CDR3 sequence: CASSYSELTLSEQYF. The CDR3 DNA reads TGTGCCAGCAGTTACTCAGAGCTCACACTCTCCGAGCAGTACTTC.

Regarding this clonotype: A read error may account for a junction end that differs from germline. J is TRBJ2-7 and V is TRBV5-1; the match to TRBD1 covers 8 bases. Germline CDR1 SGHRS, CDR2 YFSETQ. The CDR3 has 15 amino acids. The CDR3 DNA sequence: TGCGCCGGCAGTTCAGATGGACAGGGCTCCTACGAGCAGTACTTC. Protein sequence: CAGSSDGQGSYEQYF.

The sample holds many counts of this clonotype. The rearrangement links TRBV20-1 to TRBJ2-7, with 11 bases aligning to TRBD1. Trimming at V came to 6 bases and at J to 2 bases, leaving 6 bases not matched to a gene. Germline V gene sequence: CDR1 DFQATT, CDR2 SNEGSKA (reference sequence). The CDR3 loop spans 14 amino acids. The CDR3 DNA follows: TGCAGTGCCGGGGGACAGGGGGATCCCTACGAGCAGTACTTC. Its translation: CSAGGQGDPYEQYF.

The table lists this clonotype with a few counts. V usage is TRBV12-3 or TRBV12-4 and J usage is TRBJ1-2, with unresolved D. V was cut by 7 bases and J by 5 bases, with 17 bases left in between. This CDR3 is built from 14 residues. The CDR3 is CASTDQGSGYGYTF. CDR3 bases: TGTGCCAGCACAGACCAAGGTTCCGGATATGGCTACACCTTC.

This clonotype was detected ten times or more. The CDR3 reads CASATGQGAREQYF. The CDR3 coding sequence is TGTGCCAGTGCGACAGGACAGGGGGCTCGTGAGCAGTACTTC. The chain has TRBV6-5 and TRBJ2-7; 11 bases fit TRBD1. The germline CDR1 and CDR2 sequences are MNHEY and SVGAGI. The junction had 11 bases not matched to a gene; V was cut back by 9 bases and J by 7 bases. CDR3 length equals 14 residues.

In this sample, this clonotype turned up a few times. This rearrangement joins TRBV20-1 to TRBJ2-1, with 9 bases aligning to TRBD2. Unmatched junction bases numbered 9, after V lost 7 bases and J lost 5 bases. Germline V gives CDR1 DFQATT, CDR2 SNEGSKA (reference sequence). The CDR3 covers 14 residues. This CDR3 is CSGVLAGIDNEQFF. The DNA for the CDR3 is TGCAGTGGAGTTCTAGCGGGAATCGACAATGAGCAGTTCTTC.